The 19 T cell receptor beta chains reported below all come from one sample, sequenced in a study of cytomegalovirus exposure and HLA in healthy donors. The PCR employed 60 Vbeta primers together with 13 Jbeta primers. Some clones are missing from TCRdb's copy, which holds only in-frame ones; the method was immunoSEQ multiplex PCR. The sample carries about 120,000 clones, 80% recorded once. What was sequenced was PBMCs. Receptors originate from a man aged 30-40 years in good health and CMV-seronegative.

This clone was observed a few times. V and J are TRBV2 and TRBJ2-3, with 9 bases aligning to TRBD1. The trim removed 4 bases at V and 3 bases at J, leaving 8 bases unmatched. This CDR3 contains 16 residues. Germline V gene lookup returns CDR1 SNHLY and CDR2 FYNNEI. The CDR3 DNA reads TGTGCCAGCAGTGGGGGACAGGGATGGGGTACAGATACGCAGTATTTT. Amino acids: CASSGGQGWGTDTQYF.

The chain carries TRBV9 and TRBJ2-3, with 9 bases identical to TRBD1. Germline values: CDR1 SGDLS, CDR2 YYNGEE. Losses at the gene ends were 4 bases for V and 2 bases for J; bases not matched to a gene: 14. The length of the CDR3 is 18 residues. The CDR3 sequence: CASSFSVRDRDHTDTQYF. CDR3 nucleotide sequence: TGTGCCAGCAGCTTCAGTGTCCGGGACAGGGACCACACAGATACGCAGTATTTT.

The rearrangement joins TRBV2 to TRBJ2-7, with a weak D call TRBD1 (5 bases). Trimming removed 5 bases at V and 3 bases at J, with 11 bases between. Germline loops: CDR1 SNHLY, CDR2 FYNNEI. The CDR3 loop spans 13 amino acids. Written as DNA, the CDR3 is TGTGCCAGCAGTACAGACAGAGACTACGAGCAGTACTTC. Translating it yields CASSTDRDYEQYF.

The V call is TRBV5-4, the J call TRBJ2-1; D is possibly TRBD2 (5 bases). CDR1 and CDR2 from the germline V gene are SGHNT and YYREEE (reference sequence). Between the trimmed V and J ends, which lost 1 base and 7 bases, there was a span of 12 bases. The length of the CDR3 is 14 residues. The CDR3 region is CASSLPGLGNEQFF. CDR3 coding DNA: TGTGCCAGCAGCTTGCCCGGACTGGGGAATGAGCAGTTCTTC.

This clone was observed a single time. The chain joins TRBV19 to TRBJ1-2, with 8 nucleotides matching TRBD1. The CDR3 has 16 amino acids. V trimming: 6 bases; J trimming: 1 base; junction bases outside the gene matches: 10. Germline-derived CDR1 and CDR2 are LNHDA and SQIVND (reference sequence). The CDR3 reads CASRESGQGGNYGYTF. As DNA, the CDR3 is TGTGCCAGTAGAGAATCAGGACAGGGAGGTAACTATGGCTACACCTTC.

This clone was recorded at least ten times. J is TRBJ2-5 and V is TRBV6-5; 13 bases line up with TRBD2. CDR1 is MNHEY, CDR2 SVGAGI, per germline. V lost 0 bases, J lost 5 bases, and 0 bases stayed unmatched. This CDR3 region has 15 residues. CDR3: CASSYSTSGGETQYF. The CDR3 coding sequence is TGTGCCAGCAGTTACTCGACTAGCGGGGGGGAGACCCAGTACTTC.

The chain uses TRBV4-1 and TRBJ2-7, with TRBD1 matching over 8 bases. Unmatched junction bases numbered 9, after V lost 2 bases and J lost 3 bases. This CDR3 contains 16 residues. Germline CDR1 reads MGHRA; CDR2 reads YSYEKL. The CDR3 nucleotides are TGCGCCAGCAGCCAATCGACAGGGGTTTATGTCTACGAGCAGTACTTC. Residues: CASSQSTGVYVYEQYF.

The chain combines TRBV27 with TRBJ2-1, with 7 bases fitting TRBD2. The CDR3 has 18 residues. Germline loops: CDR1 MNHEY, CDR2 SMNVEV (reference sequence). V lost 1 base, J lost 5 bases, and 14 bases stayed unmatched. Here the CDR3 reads CASSLFLPTGAGNNEQFF. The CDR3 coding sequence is TGTGCCAGCAGTTTATTTCTCCCGACGGGAGCGGGGAACAATGAGCAGTTCTTC.

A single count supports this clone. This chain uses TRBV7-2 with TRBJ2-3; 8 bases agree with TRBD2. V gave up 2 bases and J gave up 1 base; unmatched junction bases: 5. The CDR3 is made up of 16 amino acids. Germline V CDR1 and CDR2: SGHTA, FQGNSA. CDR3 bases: TGTGCCAGCAGCTTACAAGGTAGCGGGGGCACAGATACGCAGTATTTT. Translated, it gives CASSLQGSGGTDTQYF.

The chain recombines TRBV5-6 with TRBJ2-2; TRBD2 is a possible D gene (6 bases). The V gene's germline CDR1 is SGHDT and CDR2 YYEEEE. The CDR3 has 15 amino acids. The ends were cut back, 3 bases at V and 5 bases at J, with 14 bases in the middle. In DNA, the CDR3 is TGTGCCAGCAGCTCGGACTACTCGAGGACCGGGGAGCTGTTTTTT. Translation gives CASSSDYSRTGELFF.

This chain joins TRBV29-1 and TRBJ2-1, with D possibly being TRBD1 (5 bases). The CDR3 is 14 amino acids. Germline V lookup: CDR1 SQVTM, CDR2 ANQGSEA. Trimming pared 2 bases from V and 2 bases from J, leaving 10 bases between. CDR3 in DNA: TGCAGCGTTGAATCGGACATTACCTACAATGAGCAGTTCTTC. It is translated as CSVESDITYNEQFF.

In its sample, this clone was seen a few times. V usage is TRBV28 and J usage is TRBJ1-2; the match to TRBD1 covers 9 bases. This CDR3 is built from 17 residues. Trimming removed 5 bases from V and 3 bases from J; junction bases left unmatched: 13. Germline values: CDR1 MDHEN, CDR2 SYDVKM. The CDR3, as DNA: TGTGCCAGCAGTGGGCTGGGGACAGGGCCATGGGACTATGGCTACACCTTC. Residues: CASSGLGTGPWDYGYTF.

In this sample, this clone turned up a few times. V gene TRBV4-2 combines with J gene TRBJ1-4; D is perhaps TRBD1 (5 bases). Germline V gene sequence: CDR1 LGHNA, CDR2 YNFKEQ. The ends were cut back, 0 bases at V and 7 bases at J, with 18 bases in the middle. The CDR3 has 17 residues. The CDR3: CASSQDRGLTASEKLFF. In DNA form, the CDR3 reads TGTGCCAGCAGCCAAGATCGTGGTTTGACAGCAAGTGAAAAACTGTTTTTT.

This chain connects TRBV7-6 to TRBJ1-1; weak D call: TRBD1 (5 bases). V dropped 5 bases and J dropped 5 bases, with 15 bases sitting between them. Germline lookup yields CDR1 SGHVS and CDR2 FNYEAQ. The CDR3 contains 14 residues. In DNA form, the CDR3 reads TGTGCCAGCAGCCAAGATGTGGGGGGAACTGAAGCTTTCTTT. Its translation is CASSQDVGGTEAFF.

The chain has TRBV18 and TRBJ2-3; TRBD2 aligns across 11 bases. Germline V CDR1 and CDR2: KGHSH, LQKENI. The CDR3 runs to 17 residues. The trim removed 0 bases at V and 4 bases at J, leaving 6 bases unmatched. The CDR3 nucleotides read TGTGCCAGCTCACCACCGGAACTAGCGGGGGTACCAGATACGCAGTATTTT. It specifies CASSPPELAGVPDTQYF.

CDR3 nucleotides: TGTGCCAGCCGTGGCGGGGGGAGCTACGAGCAGTACTTC. It is translated as CASRGGGSYEQYF. The chain employs TRBV7-9 and TRBJ2-7; 8 bases are shared with TRBD2. The CDR3 totals 13 residues. Looked up from germline, CDR1 is SEHNR and CDR2 is FQNEAQ (reference sequence). Trimming removed 8 bases from V and 3 bases from J; junction bases left unmatched: 6.

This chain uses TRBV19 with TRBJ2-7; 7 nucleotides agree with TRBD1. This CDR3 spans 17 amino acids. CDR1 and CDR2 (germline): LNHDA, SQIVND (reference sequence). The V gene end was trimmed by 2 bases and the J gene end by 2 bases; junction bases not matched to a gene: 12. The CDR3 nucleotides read TGTGCCAGTAGTATAACCACAGATAGACAGGGAACCTACGAGCAGTACTTC. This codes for CASSITTDRQGTYEQYF. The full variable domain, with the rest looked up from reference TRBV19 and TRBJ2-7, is DGGITQSPKYLFRKEGQNVTLSCEQNLNHDAMYWYRQDPGQGLRLIYYSQIVNDFQKGDIAEGYSVSREKKESFPLTVTSAQKNPTAFYLCASSITTDRQGTYEQYFGPGTRLTVT.

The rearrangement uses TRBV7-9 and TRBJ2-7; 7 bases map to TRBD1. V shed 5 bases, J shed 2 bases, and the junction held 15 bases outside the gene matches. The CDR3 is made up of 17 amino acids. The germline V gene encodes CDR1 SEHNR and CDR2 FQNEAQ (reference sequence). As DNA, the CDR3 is TGTGCCAGCAGCAAATCCCCCGGGACAGATAACCCCTACGAGCAGTACTTC. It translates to CASSKSPGTDNPYEQYF. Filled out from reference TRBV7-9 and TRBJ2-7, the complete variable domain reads DTGVSQNPRHKITKRGQNVTFRCDPISEHNRLYWYRQTLGQGPEFLTYFQNEAQLEKSRLLSDRFSAERPKGSFSTLEIQRTEQGDSAMYLCASSKSPGTDNPYEQYFGPGTRLTVT.

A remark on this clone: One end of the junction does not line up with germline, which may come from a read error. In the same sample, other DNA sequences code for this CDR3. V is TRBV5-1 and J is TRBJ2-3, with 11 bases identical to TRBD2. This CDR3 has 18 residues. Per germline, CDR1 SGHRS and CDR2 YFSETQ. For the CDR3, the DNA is TGTGCCAGCAGCTCTTGGAAGGGACTAGCGGTCTCCACAGATACGCAGTATTTT. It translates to CASSSWKGLAVSTDTQYF.